A selection of T cell receptor beta chains follows, all from one sample in a study of naive and memory T cell subsets. TCRdb reprocessed the UMI-ligation and nested PCR reads via MiXCR and lists one record per CDR3 protein. The table lists around 130,000 distinct CDR3 sequences, 35% to 40% of them singletons. The specimen sequenced was central memory CD4+ T cells from blood. The receptors shown here come from a human donor in good health. Both conserved end residues are part of each CDR3. The D gene is left open where the match is weak. Clone sizes are given selectively: once, few, many, or a class where the clone is expanded.

>NA|TRBV15|TRBJ2-1|NA
CATSRDPAAGRNEQFF
TGTGCCACCAGCAGAGATCCGGCGGCGGGACGCAATGAGCAGTTCTTC
>NA|TRBV27|TRBJ1-6|NA
CASSLSFRSSYNSPLHF
TGTGCCAGCAGCCTTTCGTTTAGGAGCTCCTATAATTCACCCCTCCACTTT
>NA|TRBV12-3/TRBV12-4|TRBJ2-4|TRBD1
CASSFAGTAKNIQYF
TGTGCCAGCAGTTTCGCCGGGACAGCTAAAAACATTCAGTACTTC
>NA|TRBV10-2|TRBJ2-1|TRBD2
CASSDPLAGMNEQFF
TGCGCCAGCAGTGACCCCCTAGCGGGAATGAATGAGCAGTTCTTC
>NA|TRBV29-1|TRBJ2-1|NA
CSVVPLSTYNEQFF
TGCAGCGTTGTTCCCCTGAGCACCTACAATGAGCAGTTCTTC
>few|TRBV12-3/TRBV12-4|TRBJ2-5|NA
CASSPGQPPQETQYF
TGTGCCAGCAGCCCGGGACAACCGCCTCAAGAGACCCAGTACTTC
>once|TRBV15|TRBJ1-4|NA
CATSSRQGPHEKLFF
TGTGCCACCAGCAGTAGGCAGGGACCTCATGAAAAACTGTTTTTT
>NA|TRBV20-1|TRBJ2-1|TRBD2
CSARELAGGRTYNEQFF
TGCAGTGCTAGAGAACTAGCGGGAGGAAGAACCTACAATGAGCAGTTCTTC
>NA|TRBV12-3/TRBV12-4|TRBJ1-5|TRBD1
CASRQGAGNQPQHF
TGTGCCAGCAGGCAGGGGGCCGGCAATCAGCCCCAGCATTTT
>NA|TRBV20-1|TRBJ1-1|NA
CSAPGKTEAFF
TGCAGTGCCCCCGGGAAAACTGAAGCTTTCTTT
>NA|TRBV12-3/TRBV12-4|TRBJ2-2|TRBD1
CASRPTGTGVFGELFF
TGTGCCAGCAGACCAACCGGGACAGGGGTCTTCGGGGAGCTGTTTTTT
>NA|TRBV28|TRBJ1-1|TRBD1
CASSRVPGQGMGTEAFF
TGTGCCAGCAGTCGAGTCCCGGGACAGGGGATGGGCACTGAAGCTTTCTTT
>once|TRBV6-5|TRBJ2-7|TRBD2
CASSYSGTSGRAYEQYF
TGTGCCAGCAGTTACTCCGGGACTAGCGGGAGGGCCTACGAGCAGTACTTC
>few|TRBV28|TRBJ1-5|NA
CASRPSGRPYQPQHF
TGTGCCAGCAGGCCATCGGGACGGCCTTATCAGCCCCAGCATTTT
>many|TRBV7-2|TRBJ2-1|TRBD2
CASSLGTSTYNEQFF
TGTGCCAGCAGCCTCGGGACTAGCACGTACAATGAGCAGTTCTTC
>many|TRBV4-3|TRBJ2-1|NA
CASSQDRLQSNEQFF
TGCGCCAGCAGCCAAGATAGGCTACAGTCCAATGAGCAGTTCTTC
>many|TRBV28|TRBJ2-7|TRBD2
CASSSSRLAGADEQYF
TGTGCCAGCAGTTCCTCCCGGCTAGCGGGAGCGGACGAGCAGTACTTC
>NA|TRBV6-6|TRBJ2-5|TRBD2
CASRGLAGRGQETQYF
TGTGCCAGCAGAGGACTAGCGGGAAGAGGGCAAGAGACCCAGTACTTC
>many|TRBV7-2|TRBJ2-1|TRBD1
CASSLLGQGNNEQFF
TGTGCCAGCAGCTTATTGGGACAGGGAAACAATGAGCAGTTCTTC
>NA|TRBV5-1|TRBJ1-1|NA
CASSLLGGSTEAFF
TGCGCCAGCAGCTTGTTGGGTGGGAGCACTGAAGCTTTCTTT
>few|TRBV24-1|TRBJ2-1|NA
CATSDFDVLGGTAEQFF
TGTGCCACCAGTGATTTTGACGTTCTGGGAGGGACAGCTGAGCAGTTCTTC
>many|TRBV10-3|TRBJ2-1|NA
CAISRELDQNEQFF
TGTGCCATCAGCCGGGAACTAGATCAGAATGAGCAGTTCTTC
>NA|TRBV20-1|TRBJ1-5|NA
CSATSRYGQPQHF
TGCAGTGCTACGAGTCGGTACGGTCAGCCCCAGCATTTT
>NA|TRBV7-2|TRBJ2-3|TRBD1
CASSLGDRGLSDTQYF
TGTGCCAGCAGCCTAGGGGACAGGGGCCTTTCCGATACGCAGTATTTT
>NA|TRBV6-5|TRBJ1-5|NA
CASSSSGFSGQPQHF
TGTGCCAGCAGTTCCTCAGGGTTCAGCGGTCAGCCCCAGCATTTT
>NA|TRBV29-1|TRBJ2-2|NA
CSVDSANTGELFF
TGCAGCGTTGACTCCGCCAACACCGGGGAGCTGTTTTTT
>NA|TRBV7-2|TRBJ1-2|TRBD1
CASSSSPGGSFGYTF
TGTGCCAGCAGCTCAAGTCCAGGGGGCTCGTTTGGCTACACCTTC
>few|TRBV12-3/TRBV12-4|TRBJ2-1|TRBD1
CASSFRTGGNEQFF
TGTGCCAGCAGTTTCCGGACAGGGGGGAATGAGCAGTTCTTC
>NA|TRBV15|TRBJ1-5|NA
CATSRGYSQPQHF
TGTGCCACCAGCAGAGGGTATAGTCAGCCCCAGCATTTT
>few|TRBV7-2|TRBJ2-7|NA
CASSFGSYEQYF
TGTGCCAGCAGCTTCGGTAGCTACGAGCAGTACTTC
>few|TRBV5-8|TRBJ2-7|NA
CASSVSYREKQYF
TGTGCCAGCAGCGTATCGTACAGGGAGAAGCAGTACTTC
>NA|TRBV29-1|TRBJ1-1|TRBD1
CSVQGPNTEAFF
TGCAGCGTACAGGGGCCGAACACTGAAGCTTTCTTT